A single TCR beta chain is shown here with its context. Profiled with immunoSEQ multiplex PCR; TCRdb holds only in-frame clones, not every one. The table has 500,000 to 550,000 clones, about 84% seen once; the top ten hold more than 0.01%. This entry is derived from a study of shared T cell receptors in the human thymus. These sequences were also reported in another study, on human thymus T cells. This second study notes: Resected material from corrective heart surgery provided the thymus tissue analysed. Within thymic and blood repertoires, V and J gene usage appeared to be biased. The related literature has documented a marked overlap of thymic repertoires among unrelated individuals.

Source material: thymocytes. The sequence was collected from a boy under two years old with a congenital heart defect.

The CDR3 nucleotides read TGTGCCAGCGGCCCGGCGGACACTGAAGCTTTCTTT. Protein: CASGPADTEAFF. This rearrangement joins TRBV2 to TRBJ1-1; no firm D call. The CDR3 extends over 12 amino acids. Trimming removed 8 bases at V and 3 bases at J, with 10 bases between. Germline V gene data show CDR1 as SNHLY and CDR2 as FYNNEI. Full variable domain (remainder filled in from reference TRBV2 and TRBJ1-1): EPEVTQTPSHQVTQMGQEVILRCVPISNHLYFYWYRQILGQKVEFLVSFYNNEISEKSEIFDDQFSVERPDGSNFTLKIRSTKLEDSAMYFCASGPADTEAFFGQGTRLTVV.